These 21 T cell receptor beta chains share one sample of origin, sequenced in a study of blood T cell repertoires in COVID-19. TCRdb keeps only in-frame clones here, not all; method: immunoSEQ multiplex PCR. Altogether about 480,000 clones are present, more than 75% being singletons, with the ten largest covering 1.5% to 2%. The sequenced sample was PBMCs or T cells enriched from blood (not recorded which). The receptors derive from a woman aged 40 to 55 who had recovered from COVID-19.

The chain joins TRBV9 to TRBJ1-1; a possible D gene is TRBD1 (5 bases). The ends were cut back, 4 bases at V and 0 bases at J, with 13 bases in the middle. This CDR3 is built from 15 residues. The germline gives CDR1 SGDLS, CDR2 YYNGEE. This CDR3 reads CASSPRQGVNTEAFF. The CDR3 DNA follows: TGTGCCAGCAGCCCCCGGCAGGGTGTGAACACTGAAGCTTTCTTT.

The chain has TRBV7-2 and TRBJ2-1; D unresolved. Trimming pared 1 base from V and 2 bases from J, leaving 12 bases between. The CDR3 has 16 residues. Per the germline V gene, CDR1 is SGHTA and CDR2 is FQGNSA. The CDR3 DNA reads TGTGCCAGCAGCTTAGAGGCTAGGAGTCCCTACAATGAGCAGTTCTTC. This gives the protein CASSLEARSPYNEQFF.

The chain has TRBV7-9 and TRBJ2-3; 8 bases are a match to TRBD2. The germline V gene has CDR1 SEHNR and CDR2 FQNEAQ (reference sequence). V trimming: 6 bases; J trimming: 3 bases; junction bases outside the gene matches: 14. CDR3 length: 17 amino acids. CDR3 loop: CASSLRISGVRTDTQYF. DNA of the CDR3: TGTGCCAGCAGTCTAAGAATTAGCGGGGTGAGGACAGATACGCAGTATTTT. Drawing the rest from reference TRBV7-9 and TRBJ2-3, the complete variable domain is DTGVSQNPRHKITKRGQNVTFRCDPISEHNRLYWYRQTLGQGPEFLTYFQNEAQLEKSRLLSDRFSAERPKGSFSTLEIQRTEQGDSAMYLCASSLRISGVRTDTQYFGPGTRLTVL.

The table lists this clone with a few counts. The V gene is TRBV18, the J gene TRBJ1-5, with a tentative D call TRBD1 (5 bases). CDR3 size: 15 residues. The V gene's germline CDR1 is KGHSH and CDR2 LQKENI. V lost 2 bases and J 4 bases, leaving 12 bases between the germline ends. The CDR3 spells CASSPIRQPNQPQHF. In DNA, the CDR3 is TGTGCCAGCTCACCAATCCGACAGCCTAATCAGCCCCAGCATTTT.

The chain couples TRBV10-3 to TRBJ1-5, with a tentative D call TRBD1 (5 bases). This CDR3 comprises 14 residues. The V gene lost 1 base and the J gene lost 5 bases, with 9 bases spanning the gap. Germline V CDR1 and CDR2: ENHRY, SYGVKD. The CDR3 DNA reads TGTGCCATCAGTGAGTTCCCGGGGGATCAGCCCCAGCATTTT. Its protein is CAISEFPGDQPQHF.

This clone was seen repeatedly, ten times or more. The CDR3 region is CASSIVSRGKRGNTIYF. The CDR3 DNA reads as TGTGCCAGTAGTATAGTTTCCAGGGGAAAGCGGGGAAACACCATATATTTT. The rearrangement joins TRBV19 to TRBJ1-3, with D perhaps matching TRBD1 (6 bases). Germline CDR1 reads LNHDA; CDR2 reads SQIVND (reference sequence). This CDR3 spans 17 amino acids. Trimming pared 1 base from V and 4 bases from J, leaving 17 bases between.

The sample holds one count of this clone. The chain carries TRBV6-1 and TRBJ2-7, with 8 bases fitting TRBD1. V was pared by 0 bases and J by 2 bases, with 3 bases of the junction left unmatched. CDR1 MNHNS and CDR2 SASEGT come from the germline V gene. The CDR3 consists of 15 residues. The CDR3 loop reads CASSEAQQGAYEQYF. CDR3 DNA: TGTGCCAGCAGTGAAGCGCAACAGGGGGCCTACGAGCAGTACTTC.

The chain carries TRBV11-2 and TRBJ2-7; 12 bases align to TRBD2. CDR3 size: 17 residues. CDR1 is SGHAT and CDR2 is FQNNGV in the germline V gene. Losses at the gene ends were 2 bases for V and 1 base for J; bases not matched to a gene: 6. The CDR3 is CASSLTELAGGSYEQYF. CDR3 coding DNA: TGTGCCAGCAGCTTAACGGAACTAGCGGGAGGATCCTACGAGCAGTACTTC.

This sequence joins TRBV12-3 or TRBV12-4 and TRBJ1-2, with a weak D call TRBD1 (6 bases). The CDR3 is 12 residues long. Trimming cost V 6 bases and J 5 bases, with 10 bases left between them. The CDR3 DNA reads as TGTGCCAGCAGCGGGGGGACATATGGCTACACCTTC. Encoded protein: CASSGGTYGYTF.

The chain is built from TRBV9 and TRBJ1-5; D uncertain. The length of the CDR3 is 13 residues. Germline values: CDR1 SGDLS, CDR2 YYNGEE. Trimming removed 0 bases from V and 10 bases from J, with 11 bases in between. CDR3 DNA: TGTGCCAGCAGCGTAGACAGCCTTTCTCCCCAGCATTTT. It translates to CASSVDSLSPQHF. The entire variable domain, with the rest obtained from reference TRBV9 and TRBJ1-5, is as follows: DSGVTQTPKHLITATGQRVTLRCSPRSGDLSVYWYQQSLDQGLQFLIQYYNGEERAKGNILERFSAQQFPDLHSELNLSSLELGDSALYFCASSVDSLSPQHFGDGTRLSIL.

This clone showed up just a few times. The chain's CDR3 is CASSVDPAGNKETQYF. The CDR3 coding sequence is TGTGCCAGCAGCGTAGATCCAGCGGGAAACAAAGAGACCCAGTACTTC. The chain joins TRBV9 to TRBJ2-5; 7 nucleotides match TRBD2. Germline CDR1 and CDR2: SGDLS and YYNGEE. The CDR3 sequence is 16 residues long. The trim removed 0 bases at V and 3 bases at J, leaving 8 bases unmatched.

This chain links TRBV5-1 with TRBJ2-1; 9 bases fit TRBD2. This CDR3 region has 17 residues. Trimming removed 3 bases from V and 1 base from J; junction bases left unmatched: 8. In germline, CDR1 is SGHRS, CDR2 YFSETQ. CDR3: CASSYTLAGTSYNEQFF. Written as DNA, the CDR3 is TGCGCCAGCAGCTACACTCTAGCGGGAACTTCCTACAATGAGCAGTTCTTC.

This clone was observed once. V gene TRBV27 combines with J gene TRBJ2-7; 9 nucleotides line up with TRBD1. Unmatched junction bases numbered 14, after V lost 5 bases and J lost 6 bases. This CDR3 comprises 16 residues. Germline V lookup: CDR1 MNHEY, CDR2 SMNVEV (reference sequence). The CDR3 here is CASSEIPGQGSGEQYF. The CDR3, as DNA: TGTGCCAGCAGTGAGATACCGGGACAGGGATCGGGCGAGCAGTACTTC.

The chain couples TRBV4-3 to TRBJ1-2; the D gene is possibly TRBD1 (5 bases). Looked up from germline, CDR1 is LGHNA and CDR2 is YSLEER. The CDR3 loop spans 14 amino acids. V lost 4 bases and J lost 8, with 17 bases in between. This chain's CDR3 is CASSPLGGVEGYTF. CDR3 in DNA: TGCGCCAGCAGCCCCTTGGGGGGGGTGGAGGGCTACACCTTC.

This clone was observed a single time. The V call is TRBV2, the J call TRBJ2-3; 9 bases map to TRBD2. In germline, CDR1 is SNHLY, CDR2 FYNNEI. This CDR3 is built from 14 residues. V lost 4 bases and J lost 4; bases outside the gene matches: 3. CDR3 nucleotide sequence: TGTGCCAGCAGTGGGGTAGCGGGAGCAGATACGCAGTATTTT. It encodes CASSGVAGADTQYF.

The gene calls are TRBV11-2 and TRBJ1-1, with D maybe TRBD1 (5 bases). The CDR3 extends over 14 amino acids. Germline CDR1 and CDR2: SGHAT and FQNNGV. V dropped 0 bases and J dropped 11 bases, with 16 bases sitting between them. In nucleotides, the CDR3 is TGTGCCAGCAGCTTAGAACGTGGGGGGGGATGGGCTTTCTTT. Protein: CASSLERGGGWAFF.

This clone was recorded once. CDR3 bases: TGTGCCAGCAGCTTCAACGGGAGAGCAGATACGCAGTATTTT. Its protein product is CASSFNGRADTQYF. The chain recombines TRBV5-8 with TRBJ2-3, with D possibly being TRBD2 (6 bases). The germline CDR1 and CDR2 sequences are SGHTS and YDEGEE. The V and J ends lost 2 bases and 4 bases respectively, with 11 bases between them. The CDR3 totals 14 residues.

This clone occurred once. V is TRBV7-2 and J is TRBJ2-2, with 7 bases lining up with TRBD1. V was clipped by 6 bases and J by 6 bases; unmatched bases: 10. Germline lookup yields CDR1 SGHTA and CDR2 FQGNSA. The CDR3 has 15 amino acids. CDR3 DNA sequence: TGTGCCAGCAGGCCACAGGGGAGTTGGTCCGGGGAGCTGTTTTTT. This translates into CASRPQGSWSGELFF.

The chain employs TRBV5-4 and TRBJ2-3; TRBD2 might be the D (5 bases). Trimming pared 7 bases from V and 0 bases from J, leaving 18 bases between. This CDR3 has 16 amino acids. CDR1 SGHNT and CDR2 YYREEE come from the germline V gene (reference sequence). The CDR3 region has the DNA TGTGCCAGCTCCCCTCGAGGGCAACCAAGCACAGATACGCAGTATTTT. This encodes CASSPRGQPSTDTQYF.

CDR3 protein: CASSALAANRGTQYF. The CDR3 DNA is TGCGCCAGCAGCGCGCTAGCGGCAAATCGGGGGACCCAGTACTTC. The chain links TRBV5-1 to TRBJ2-5; the match to TRBD2 covers 7 bases. Germline assignment: CDR1 SGHRS and CDR2 YFSETQ. After removal of 4 bases from V and 7 bases from J, the junction contained 13 bases not matched to a gene. This CDR3 region has 15 residues.

The V call is TRBV18, the J call TRBJ1-1, with TRBD1 matching 9 bases. CDR1 is KGHSH, CDR2 LQKENI, per germline. Trimming removed 1 base from V and 3 bases from J; junction bases left unmatched: 9. There are 17 residues in the CDR3. The CDR3 sequence is CASSPQDRGRVDTEAFF. The CDR3 nucleotides are TGTGCCAGCTCACCACAAGACAGGGGGAGGGTGGACACTGAAGCTTTCTTT.